These 4 T cell receptor beta chains originate from one sample sequenced in a study of shared clonotypes between healthy human individuals (dated by TCRdb to the early 2020s). CD8 naive samples consisted of CD45RO-negative cells that were positively selected for CCR7, yielding a CD45RA+CCR7+ population without TemRA cells. Library creation used the immunoSEQ multiplex PCR assay. TCRdb obtained this table from immuneACCESS and retained in-frame rearrangements with V and J assigned. These tables miss some clones; where compared with another copy, unresolved V genes account for less than half of the shortfall, and the remainder is unexplained. The sample has some 2 million clones on record, about 95% of them singletons. Roughly 1.2% of the sample rests with the top ten. Sequencing used naive CD8+ T cells sorted from blood. This sample's cell subset or site label indicates: CD45RA+CCR7+. The receptor set was obtained from a man between 18 and 29 years old in good health.

The chain employs TRBV6-5 and TRBJ1-2; D remains unclear. Trimming shortened V by 6 bases and J by 3 bases, and 17 bases separated the two germline ends. This CDR3 contains 15 residues. Germline-derived CDR1 and CDR2 are MNHEY and SVGAGI. The CDR3 nucleotides are TGTGCCAGCAGACCTTTAGTCGACCGGTACTATGGCTACACCTTC. Its translation: CASRPLVDRYYGYTF.

CDR3 DNA sequence: TGTGCCAGCAACCCAGGACAGGGCTCGGGCAATGAGCAGTTCTTC. Its translation is CASNPGQGSGNEQFF. This rearrangement joins TRBV7-2 to TRBJ2-1, with 8 nucleotides matching TRBD1. This CDR3 is built from 15 residues. Germline assignment: CDR1 SGHTA and CDR2 FQGNSA. V gave up 7 bases and J gave up 6 bases; unmatched junction bases: 11.

The V and J genes are TRBV7-9 and TRBJ1-1; 7 nucleotides align to TRBD1. Germline V CDR1 and CDR2: SEHNR, FQNEAQ (reference sequence). Trimming cost V 5 bases and J 2 bases; bases outside gene matches: 8. The CDR3 sequence is 15 residues long. The CDR3 DNA is TGTGCCAGCAGCCCTGACGGGACAGCCAACACTGAAGCTTTCTTT. It yields the protein CASSPDGTANTEAFF.

The chain couples TRBV5-6 to TRBJ1-6, with TRBD1 identical over 7 bases. The V segment lost 3 bases and the J segment 9 bases; nucleotides outside the gene matches: 6. The CDR3 spans 14 residues. Germline CDR1 SGHDT, CDR2 YYEEEE. The CDR3 DNA reads as TGTGCCAGCAGCTACGACCAGGGGGGTTCACCCCTCCACTTT. This encodes CASSYDQGGSPLHF.